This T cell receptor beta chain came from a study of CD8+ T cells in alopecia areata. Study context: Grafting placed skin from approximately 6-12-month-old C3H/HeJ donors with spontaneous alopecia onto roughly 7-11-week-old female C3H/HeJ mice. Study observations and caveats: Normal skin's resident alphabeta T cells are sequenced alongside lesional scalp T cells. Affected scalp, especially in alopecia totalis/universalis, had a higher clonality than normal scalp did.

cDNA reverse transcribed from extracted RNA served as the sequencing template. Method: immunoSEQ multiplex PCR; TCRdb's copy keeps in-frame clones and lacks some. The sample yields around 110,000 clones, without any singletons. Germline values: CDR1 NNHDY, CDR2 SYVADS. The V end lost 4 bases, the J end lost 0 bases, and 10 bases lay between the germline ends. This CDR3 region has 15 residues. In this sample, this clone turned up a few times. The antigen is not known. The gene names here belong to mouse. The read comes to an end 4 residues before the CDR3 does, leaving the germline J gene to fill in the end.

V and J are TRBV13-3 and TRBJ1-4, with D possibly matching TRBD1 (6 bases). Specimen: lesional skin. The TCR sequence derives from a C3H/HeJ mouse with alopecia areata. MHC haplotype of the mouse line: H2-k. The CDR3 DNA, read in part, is TGTGCCAGCAGTCCCCAGGGGCTTTCCAACGAA. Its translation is CASSPQGLSNE. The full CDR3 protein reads CASSPQGLSNERLFF.